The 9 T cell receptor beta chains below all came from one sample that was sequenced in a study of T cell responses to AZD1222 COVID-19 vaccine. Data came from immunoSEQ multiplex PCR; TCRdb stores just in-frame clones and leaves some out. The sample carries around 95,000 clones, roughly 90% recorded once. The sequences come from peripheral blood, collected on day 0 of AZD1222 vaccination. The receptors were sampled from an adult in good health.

This chain's CDR3 is CASTKGTAENTEAFF. CDR3 nucleotides: TGTGCCAGCACCAAAGGAACGGCTGAGAACACTGAAGCTTTCTTT. The rearrangement links TRBV3-1 (or the pseudogene TRBV3-2) to TRBJ1-1; no reliable D call. The germline V gene encodes CDR1 LGHDT and CDR2 YNNKEL (reference sequence). The V gene lost 7 bases and the J gene lost 1 base, with 16 bases spanning the gap. This CDR3 spans 15 amino acids.

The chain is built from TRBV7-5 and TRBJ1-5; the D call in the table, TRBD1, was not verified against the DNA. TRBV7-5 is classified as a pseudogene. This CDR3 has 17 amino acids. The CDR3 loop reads CARSLACYRGLNQPQHF. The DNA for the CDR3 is TGTGCCAGAAGCTTAGCCTGCTACAGGGGCCTCAATCAGCCCCAGCATTTT.

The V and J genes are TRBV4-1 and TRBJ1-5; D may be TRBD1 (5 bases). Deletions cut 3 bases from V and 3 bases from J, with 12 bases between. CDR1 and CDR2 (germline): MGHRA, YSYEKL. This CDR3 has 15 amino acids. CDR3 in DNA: TGCGCCAGCAGCCAGACAGCCGAACCCAATCAGCCCCAGCATTTT. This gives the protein CASSQTAEPNQPQHF.

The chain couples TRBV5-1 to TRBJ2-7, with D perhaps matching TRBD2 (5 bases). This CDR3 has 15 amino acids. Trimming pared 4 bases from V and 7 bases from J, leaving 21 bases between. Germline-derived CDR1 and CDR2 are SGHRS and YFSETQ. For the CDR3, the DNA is TGCGCCAGCAGCCCACTGACATTATCGGGGTATGAGCAGTACTTC. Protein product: CASSPLTLSGYEQYF.

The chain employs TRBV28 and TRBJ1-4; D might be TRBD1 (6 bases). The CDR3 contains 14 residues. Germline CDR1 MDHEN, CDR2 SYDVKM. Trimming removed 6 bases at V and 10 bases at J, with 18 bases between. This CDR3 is CASSPGDRSLKLFF. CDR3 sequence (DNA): TGTGCCAGCAGCCCGGGCGACAGGTCGTTAAAACTGTTTTTT.

The CDR3 bases are TGTGCCTGGAGTGTACGTAGTGTTGGCGAGCAGTACTTC. This translates into CAWSVRSVGEQYF. V gene TRBV30 combines with J gene TRBJ2-7; D gene ambiguous. Trimming removed 0 bases at V and 6 bases at J, with 12 bases between. This CDR3 region has 13 residues. Per the germline V gene, CDR1 is GTSNPN and CDR2 is SVGIG (reference sequence).

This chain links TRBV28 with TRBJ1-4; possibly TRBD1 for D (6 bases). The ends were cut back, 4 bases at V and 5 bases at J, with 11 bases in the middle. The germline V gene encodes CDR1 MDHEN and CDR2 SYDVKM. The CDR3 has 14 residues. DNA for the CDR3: TGTGCCAGCAGTTCACAGGGACGGAATGAAAAACTGTTTTTT. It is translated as CASSSQGRNEKLFF. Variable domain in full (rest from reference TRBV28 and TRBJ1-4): DVKVTQSSRYLVKRTGEKVFLECVQDMDHENMFWYRQDPGLGLRLIYFSYDVKMKEKGDIPEGYSVSREKKERFSLILESASTNQTSMYLCASSSQGRNEKLFFGSGTQLSVL.

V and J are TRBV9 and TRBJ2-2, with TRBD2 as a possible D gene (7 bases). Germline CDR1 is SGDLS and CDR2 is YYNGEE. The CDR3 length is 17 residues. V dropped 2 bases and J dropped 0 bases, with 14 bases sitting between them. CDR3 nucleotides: TGTGCCAGCAGCGTCCCGCGCGGGGGCGCGAACACCGGGGAGCTGTTTTTT. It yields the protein CASSVPRGGANTGELFF.

Written as DNA, the CDR3 is TGTGCCAGCAGGGACCGGGACACTAGCTCCTATAATTCACCCCTCCACTTT. Its translation: CASRDRDTSSYNSPLHF. The J gene is TRBJ1-6, the V gene TRBV28, with a tentative D call TRBD1 (6 bases). Trimming removed 6 bases at V and 0 bases at J, with 15 bases between. The CDR3 covers 17 residues. Germline-derived CDR1 and CDR2 are MDHEN and SYDVKM.